The 12 T cell receptor beta chains below come from one sample, sequenced in a study of T-cell reconstitution after alpha-beta-depleted transplantation in children. The TCRbeta library was prepared with unique molecular identifiers. TCRdb called the PCR reads again in MiXCR, with one record for every CDR3 protein. In the table there are hundreds of thousands of distinct CDR3 sequences, roughly 15% of which are singletons. The sequences come from PBMCs, mostly from graft donor cells, collected 360 days after TCRalphabeta/CD19-depleted stem cell transplant. The receptor set was obtained from a male patient between 2 and 15 years old who had a stem cell transplant for acute lymphoblastic leukemia, so the T cells may come from the graft donor.

The rearrangement uses TRBV5-1 and TRBJ1-1; D call uncertain. The CDR3 has 14 residues. Trimming pared 4 bases from V and 5 bases from J, leaving 15 bases between. Per germline, CDR1 SGHRS and CDR2 YFSETQ. The CDR3 spells CASSGENTATEAFF. CDR3 nucleotides: TGCGCCAGCAGCGGGGAGAACACTGCAACTGAAGCTTTCTTT.

This clonotype came up a few times. The chain combines TRBV20-1 with TRBJ1-1; TRBD1 agrees at 7 bases. After removal of 0 bases from V and 4 bases from J, the junction contained 5 bases not matched to a gene. The CDR3 length is 14 residues. Germline V CDR1 and CDR2: DFQATT, SNEGSKA (reference sequence). In DNA, the CDR3 is TGCAGTGCTAGAGACACAGGGGTTATCACTGAAGCTTTCTTT. The encoded protein is CSARDTGVITEAFF.

This clonotype occurred a few times. This sequence joins TRBV29-1 and TRBJ2-3; 8 bases align to TRBD1. The germline CDR1 and CDR2 sequences are SQVTM and ANQGSEA. With 6 bases clipped from V and 6 bases from J, the junction kept 2 bases outside the gene matches. The CDR3 extends over 11 amino acids. In DNA form, the CDR3 reads TGCAGCGTGGACAGGGCGGATACGCAGTATTTT. This gives the protein CSVDRADTQYF.

The J gene is TRBJ1-2, the V gene TRBV5-1; unclear D gene. Deletions cut 0 bases from V and 8 bases from J, with 8 bases between. Germline V gene sequence: CDR1 SGHRS, CDR2 YFSETQ. The CDR3 is made up of 12 amino acids. CDR3 protein: CASSLAAEGYTF. CDR3 sequence (DNA): TGCGCCAGCAGCTTGGCTGCTGAAGGCTACACCTTC. Drawing the rest from reference TRBV5-1 and TRBJ1-2, the complete variable domain is KAGVTQTPRYLIKTRGQQVTLSCSPISGHRSVSWYQQTPGQGLQFLFEYFSETQRNKGNFPGRFSGRQFSNSRSEMNVSTLELGDSALYLCASSLAAEGYTFGSGTRLTVV.

In this sample, this clonotype turned up many times. The V call is TRBV3-1, the J call TRBJ2-3; D may be TRBD1 (6 bases). The CDR3 runs 17 residues. Per the germline V gene, CDR1 is LGHDT and CDR2 is YNNKEL (reference sequence). Trimming pared 0 bases from V and 3 bases from J, leaving 16 bases between. The CDR3 here is CASSQEWPGELTDTQYF. For the CDR3, the DNA is TGTGCCAGCAGCCAAGAATGGCCAGGGGAGTTAACAGATACGCAGTATTTT.

The V call is TRBV10-3, the J call TRBJ2-1; 8 bases line up with TRBD1. Germline trimming cut 8 bases from V and 8 bases from J; bases unmatched to any gene: 14. The CDR3 is 15 residues long. Germline values: CDR1 ENHRY, CDR2 SYGVKD. The CDR3 loop is CAIHQMGRGQDEQFF. CDR3 nucleotide sequence: TGTGCCATCCACCAAATGGGCAGGGGGCAGGATGAGCAGTTCTTC.

J is TRBJ1-1 and V is TRBV11-2; perhaps TRBD1 as D (6 bases). There are 16 residues in the CDR3. Germline V gene lookup returns CDR1 SGHAT and CDR2 FQNNGV. V lost 1 base and J 3 bases, leaving 15 bases between the germline ends. This CDR3 is CASSLVMGGGDTEAFF. In DNA, the CDR3 is TGTGCCAGCAGCTTAGTGATGGGAGGGGGGGACACTGAAGCTTTCTTT.

This chain uses TRBV11-3 with TRBJ2-7, with D perhaps being TRBD1 or TRBD2 (5 bases each). CDR3 size: 15 residues. The V gene's germline CDR1 is SGHNT and CDR2 YENEEA. Trimming cost V 3 bases and J 5 bases, with 17 bases left between them. This chain's CDR3 is CASSFPGTRRDEQYF. CDR3 DNA: TGTGCCAGCAGCTTCCCAGGGACCCGACGGGACGAGCAGTACTTC.

The table lists this clonotype with a few counts. The rearrangement links TRBV5-1 to TRBJ2-7, with D perhaps matching TRBD1 (6 bases). Trimming pared 0 bases from V and 3 bases from J, leaving 10 bases between. Germline CDR1 SGHRS, CDR2 YFSETQ. CDR3 length: 14 amino acids. The CDR3 protein is CASSLGQGLYEQYF. The DNA for the CDR3 is TGCGCCAGCAGCTTGGGGCAGGGGCTCTACGAGCAGTACTTC.

The chain links TRBV2 to TRBJ1-6; D may be TRBD1 (5 bases). Trimming removed 3 bases at V and 5 bases at J, with 20 bases between. The CDR3 sequence is 18 residues long. Germline-derived CDR1 and CDR2 are SNHLY and FYNNEI. The CDR3 DNA is TGTGCCAGCAGTGACTATACCGGGACGTTCGTTAATAATTCACCCCTCCACTTT. Its protein product is CASSDYTGTFVNNSPLHF. Using reference TRBV2 and TRBJ1-6 for the parts outside the CDR3, the full variable domain is EPEVTQTPSHQVTQMGQEVILRCVPISNHLYFYWYRQILGQKVEFLVSFYNNEISEKSEIFDDQFSVERPDGSNFTLKIRSTKLEDSAMYFCASSDYTGTFVNNSPLHFGNGTRLTVT.

V is TRBV5-1 and J is TRBJ2-5; 7 bases are a match to TRBD1. This CDR3 has 22 residues. The germline gives CDR1 SGHRS, CDR2 YFSETQ. V lost 0 bases, J lost 2 bases, and 25 bases stayed unmatched. Written as DNA, the CDR3 is TGCGCCAGCAGCTTGGGGATTCCGGGACGAGGATGGGGACAGTCCTTTCAAGAGACCCAGTACTTC. As protein: CASSLGIPGRGWGQSFQETQYF. The full variable domain, in which reference TRBV5-1 and TRBJ2-5 provide the parts outside the CDR3, is KAGVTQTPRYLIKTRGQQVTLSCSPISGHRSVSWYQQTPGQGLQFLFEYFSETQRNKGNFPGRFSGRQFSNSRSEMNVSTLELGDSALYLCASSLGIPGRGWGQSFQETQYFGPGTRLLVL.

This clonotype was detected only a few times. The V gene is TRBV6-5, the J gene TRBJ1-1; 9 bases fit TRBD1. The CDR3 totals 14 residues. Looked up from germline, CDR1 is MNHEY and CDR2 is SVGAGI. V was pared by 3 bases and J by 4 bases, with 3 bases of the junction left unmatched. The CDR3 DNA reads as TGTGCCAGCAGTTATGGGACAGGGAGCACTGAAGCTTTCTTT. It yields the protein CASSYGTGSTEAFF.